The 23 T cell receptor beta chains listed next were all sequenced from one sample in a study of blood T cell repertoires in COVID-19. Clones were sequenced by immunoSEQ multiplex PCR, and TCRdb holds only the in-frame ones, with some missing. Here the sample spans roughly 50,000 clones, 80% to 90% being singletons. Sequencing was performed on peripheral blood. The receptors stem from a man at least 80 years old with acute or convalescent COVID-19.

The CDR3 nucleotides read TGTGCCAGCAGCTACCTATCAGGGCAGGAGACCCAGTACTTC. Its translation: CASSYLSGQETQYF. The rearrangement links TRBV3-1 (or the pseudogene TRBV3-2) to TRBJ2-5; possible D gene TRBD1, 5 bases. The CDR3 runs 14 residues. Germline assignment: CDR1 LGHDT and CDR2 YNNKEL (reference sequence). Trimming pared 5 bases from V and 5 bases from J, leaving 15 bases between.

The V gene is TRBV5-6, the J gene TRBJ2-1, with a possible D match to TRBD2 (5 bases). Looked up from germline, CDR1 is SGHDT and CDR2 is YYEEEE. V shed 0 bases and J shed 1 base, with 17 bases lying between them. This CDR3 has 18 amino acids. The CDR3 here is CASSLGPGLGGSYNEQFF. The CDR3 nucleotides are TGTGCCAGCAGCTTGGGGCCGGGGTTAGGAGGATCCTACAATGAGCAGTTCTTC.

CDR3 sequence reads: CASSRAGAVEEQFF. CDR3 sequence (DNA): TGCGCCAGCAGTAGGGCGGGGGCTGTGGAGGAGCAGTTCTTC. J is TRBJ2-1 and V is TRBV10-2; D is perhaps TRBD2 (7 bases). V lost 5 bases and J lost 10, with 18 bases in between. Germline CDR1 WSHSY, CDR2 SAAADI. The CDR3 contains 14 residues.

This rearrangement joins TRBV7-9 to TRBJ1-2; D ambiguous. V gave up 0 bases and J gave up 4 bases, with 9 bases separating them. Germline CDR1 and CDR2: SEHNR and FQNEAQ (reference sequence). CDR3 size: 14 residues. CDR3 protein: CASSLAAAIYGYTF. The CDR3 DNA follows: TGTGCCAGCAGCTTAGCTGCGGCGATCTATGGCTACACCTTC. Looking up the rest from reference TRBV7-9 and TRBJ1-2 gives the full variable domain: DTGVSQNPRHKITKRGQNVTFRCDPISEHNRLYWYRQTLGQGPEFLTYFQNEAQLEKSRLLSDRFSAERPKGSFSTLEIQRTEQGDSAMYLCASSLAAAIYGYTFGSGTRLTVV.

The chain joins TRBV5-1 to TRBJ2-7, with 8 positions matching TRBD1. Germline V gene sequence: CDR1 SGHRS, CDR2 YFSETQ. The CDR3 covers 14 residues. V gave up 5 bases and J gave up 2 bases; unmatched junction bases: 6. As DNA, the CDR3 is TGCGCCAGCAGATCCCGGGACAGGACCTACGAGCAGTACTTC. It specifies CASRSRDRTYEQYF.

The CDR3 loop is CASSSDRGYPKNIQYF. The CDR3 DNA sequence: TGTGCCAGTAGTAGCGACAGGGGATATCCCAAAAACATTCAGTACTTC. The rearrangement uses TRBV19 and TRBJ2-4; 8 bases map to TRBD1. V trimming: 4 bases; J trimming: 2 bases; junction bases outside the gene matches: 7. This CDR3 comprises 16 residues. Germline-derived CDR1 and CDR2 are LNHDA and SQIVND (reference sequence). Full variable domain (rest looked up from reference TRBV19 and TRBJ2-4): DGGITQSPKYLFRKEGQNVTLSCEQNLNHDAMYWYRQDPGQGLRLIYYSQIVNDFQKGDIAEGYSVSREKKESFPLTVTSAQKNPTAFYLCASSSDRGYPKNIQYFGAGTRLSVL.

Only one count was recorded for this clone. The chain uses TRBV25-1 and TRBJ1-2, with TRBD1 identical over 7 bases. The length of the CDR3 is 15 residues. V dropped 4 bases and J dropped 0; count of bases not matched to a gene: 5. Germline CDR1 and CDR2: MGHDK and SYGVNS. The CDR3 protein is CASSADRMANYGYTF. CDR3 DNA sequence: TGTGCCAGCAGTGCGGACAGGATGGCTAACTATGGCTACACCTTC.

The chain is built from TRBV5-6 and TRBJ2-7; perhaps TRBD1 as D (6 bases). This CDR3 contains 12 residues. CDR1 is SGHDT, CDR2 YYEEEE, per germline. The V end lost 3 bases, the J end lost 4 bases, and 8 bases lay between the germline ends. The CDR3, as DNA: TGTGCCAGCAGCTGGCAGGGGTACGAGCAGTACTTC. Translation: CASSWQGYEQYF. Full variable domain (missing parts from reference TRBV5-6 and TRBJ2-7): DAGVTQSPTHLIKTRGQQVTLRCSPKSGHDTVSWYQQALGQGPQFIFQYYEEEERQRGNFPDRFSGHQFPNYSSELNVNALLLGDSALYLCASSWQGYEQYFGPGTRLTVT.

The chain links TRBV7-6 to TRBJ2-2; D gene unclear. Germline CDR1 is SGHVS and CDR2 is FNYEAQ. Trimming pared 2 bases from V and 0 bases from J, leaving 7 bases between. The CDR3 length is 15 residues. CDR3 amino acids: CASSLSRANTGELFF. The CDR3 DNA sequence: TGTGCCAGCAGCTTAAGTCGGGCGAACACCGGGGAGCTGTTTTTT.

This clone is a singleton in its sample. The chain is built from TRBV19 and TRBJ2-2, with D perhaps TRBD1 (5 bases). CDR1 is LNHDA, CDR2 SQIVND, per germline (reference sequence). The V end was cut by 1 base, the J end by 5 bases, with 5 bases between. CDR3 length: 13 amino acids. The CDR3 coding sequence is TGTGCCAGTAGTATAGCAGGGACCGGGGAGCTGTTTTTT. Encoded protein: CASSIAGTGELFF.

The chain joins TRBV5-4 to TRBJ1-2, with 11 positions matching TRBD1. In germline, CDR1 is SGHNT, CDR2 YYREEE (reference sequence). The CDR3 consists of 15 residues. V trimming: 4 bases; J trimming: 2 bases; junction bases outside the gene matches: 4. The CDR3 sequence is CASSHGTGGNYGYTF. CDR3 bases: TGTGCCAGCAGCCATGGGACAGGGGGGAACTATGGCTACACCTTC.

This chain uses TRBV5-1 with TRBJ2-1; weak D call: TRBD2 (7 bases). The CDR3 has 15 amino acids. Germline loops: CDR1 SGHRS, CDR2 YFSETQ. The V end lost 6 bases, the J end lost 0 bases, and 13 bases lay between the germline ends. The CDR3 bases are TGCGCCAGCACCCCTGGGGGGGCCTCCTACAATGAGCAGTTCTTC. Encoded protein: CASTPGGASYNEQFF.

In the case of this clone: The junction and the germline gene differ at one end; a read error may be behind it. V and J are TRBV10-3 and TRBJ1-2; 9 nucleotides line up with TRBD1. This CDR3 is 14 amino acids long. Germline CDR1 is ENHRY and CDR2 is SYGVKD. The CDR3 here is CAIRGDRELYGHTF. For the CDR3, the DNA is TGTGCCATCAGGGGGGACAGGGAACTCTATGGCCACACCTTC.

The rearrangement uses TRBV28 and TRBJ1-5, with TRBD1 matching over 8 bases. This CDR3 spans 13 amino acids. V was clipped by 8 bases and J by 6 bases; unmatched bases: 6. The V gene's germline CDR1 is MDHEN and CDR2 SYDVKM. The CDR3 protein is CASFQGAGQPQHF. The CDR3 DNA follows: TGTGCCAGCTTTCAGGGGGCCGGTCAGCCCCAGCATTTT.

This clone was counted a single time. The chain has TRBV6-5 and TRBJ1-1, with a weak D call TRBD1 (6 bases). CDR3 length: 14 residues. Per the germline V gene, CDR1 is MNHEY and CDR2 is SVGAGI. The V and J ends lost 8 bases and 1 base respectively, with 14 bases between them. The CDR3 coding sequence is TGTGCCAGCCGTCGGGGGGCTCCGAACACTGAAGCTTTCTTT. Protein sequence: CASRRGAPNTEAFF.

This chain joins TRBV29-1 and TRBJ1-3; D gene unclear. V lost 3 bases, J lost 2 bases, and 14 bases lay in between. The length of the CDR3 is 15 residues. The germline V gene has CDR1 SQVTM and CDR2 ANQGSEA. In DNA form, the CDR3 reads TGCAGCGTTGATCTTGTCGGGAACGCTGGAAACACCATATATTTT. It is translated as CSVDLVGNAGNTIYF.

The J gene is TRBJ1-4, the V gene TRBV3-1 (or the pseudogene TRBV3-2); D is uncertain. The CDR3 extends over 14 amino acids. CDR1 is LGHDT, CDR2 YNNKEL, per germline (reference sequence). The V and J ends lost 6 bases and 7 bases respectively, with 15 bases between them. DNA for the CDR3: TGTGCCAGCAGTCCTGACCTCGGGAGTGAAAAACTGTTTTTT. Translation gives CASSPDLGSEKLFF.

The gene calls are TRBV5-1 and TRBJ2-1, with 10 bases identical to TRBD2. The CDR3 is 15 amino acids. Germline V CDR1 and CDR2: SGHRS, YFSETQ. Losses at the gene ends were 3 bases for V and 6 bases for J; bases not matched to a gene: 6. The CDR3 loop reads CASSWSSGGLNEQFF. The CDR3 nucleotides read TGCGCCAGCAGCTGGTCTAGCGGGGGACTCAATGAGCAGTTCTTC.

The chain joins TRBV5-6 to TRBJ1-2, with TRBD1 as a possible D gene (5 bases). V dropped 2 bases and J dropped 8 bases, with 19 bases sitting between them. This CDR3 is 15 amino acids long. Germline CDR1 reads SGHDT; CDR2 reads YYEEEE. The CDR3 DNA is TGTGCCAGCAGCTTAACAGGCTGGGCGGAGGGGGGCTACACCTTC. It encodes CASSLTGWAEGGYTF.

The sample holds one count of this clone. The V gene is TRBV3-1 (or the pseudogene TRBV3-2), the J gene TRBJ1-2; a weak D match, TRBD1 (5 bases). CDR3 length equals 16 residues. Trimming shortened V by 0 bases and J by 4 bases, and 15 bases separated the two germline ends. CDR1 and CDR2 (germline): LGHDT, YNNKEL (reference sequence). CDR3 protein: CASSQEGTRQRYGYTF. The CDR3 DNA reads as TGTGCCAGCAGCCAAGAGGGTACCAGACAGCGCTATGGCTACACCTTC.

This clone is labeled medium-sized. The J gene is TRBJ1-6, the V gene TRBV9, with 7 positions matching TRBD1. Trimming at V came to 6 bases and at J to 7 bases, leaving 10 bases not matched to a gene. Germline lookup yields CDR1 SGDLS and CDR2 YYNGEE. The CDR3 consists of 15 residues. The CDR3 region has the DNA TGTGCCAGCACCGAATCCGGGACAGAAAATTCACCCCTCCACTTT. Encoded protein: CASTESGTENSPLHF. The whole variable domain, filled in from reference TRBV9 and TRBJ1-6, reads DSGVTQTPKHLITATGQRVTLRCSPRSGDLSVYWYQQSLDQGLQFLIQYYNGEERAKGNILERFSAQQFPDLHSELNLSSLELGDSALYFCASTESGTENSPLHFGNGTRLTVT.

V gene TRBV5-6 combines with J gene TRBJ2-1, with a possible D match to TRBD2 (7 bases). Trimming shortened V by 4 bases and J by 1 base, and 15 bases separated the two germline ends. The CDR3 totals 16 residues. Germline loops: CDR1 SGHDT, CDR2 YYEEEE. The CDR3 coding sequence is TGTGCCAGCAGCCAAGGGGGGGCCGTATCCTACAATGAGCAGTTCTTC. It yields the protein CASSQGGAVSYNEQFF. Variable domain in full (rest from reference TRBV5-6 and TRBJ2-1): DAGVTQSPTHLIKTRGQQVTLRCSPKSGHDTVSWYQQALGQGPQFIFQYYEEEERQRGNFPDRFSGHQFPNYSSELNVNALLLGDSALYLCASSQGGAVSYNEQFFGPGTRLTVL.

V usage is TRBV9 and J usage is TRBJ2-3; 11 nucleotides match TRBD1. CDR1 and CDR2 (germline): SGDLS, YYNGEE. The CDR3 contains 16 residues. V shed 0 bases, J shed 4 bases, and the junction held 4 bases outside the gene matches. The CDR3 region has the DNA TGTGCCAGCAGCGTAGTTCCGGGACAGGGGGCAGATACGCAGTATTTT. Protein product: CASSVVPGQGADTQYF.